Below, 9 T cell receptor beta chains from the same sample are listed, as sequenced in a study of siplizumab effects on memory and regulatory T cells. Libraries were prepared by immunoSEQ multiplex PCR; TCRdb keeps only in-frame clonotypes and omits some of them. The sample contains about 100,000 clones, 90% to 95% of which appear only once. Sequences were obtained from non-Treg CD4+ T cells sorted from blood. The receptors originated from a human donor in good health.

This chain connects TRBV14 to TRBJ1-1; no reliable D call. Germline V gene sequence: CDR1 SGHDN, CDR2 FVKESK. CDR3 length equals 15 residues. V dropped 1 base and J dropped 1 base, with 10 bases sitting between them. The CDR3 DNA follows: TGTGCCAGCAGCCAAGCGCTGGGCTCGAACACTGAAGCTTTCTTT. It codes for CASSQALGSNTEAFF.

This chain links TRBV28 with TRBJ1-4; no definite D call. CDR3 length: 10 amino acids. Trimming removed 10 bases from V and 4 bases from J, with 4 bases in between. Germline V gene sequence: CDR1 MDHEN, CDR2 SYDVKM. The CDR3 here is CATLNEKLFF. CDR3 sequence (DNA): TGTGCCACCCTTAATGAAAAACTGTTTTTT.

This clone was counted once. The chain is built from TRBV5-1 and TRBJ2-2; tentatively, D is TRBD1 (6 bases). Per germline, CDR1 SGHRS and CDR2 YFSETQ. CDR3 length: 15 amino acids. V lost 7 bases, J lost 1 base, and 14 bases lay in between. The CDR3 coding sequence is TGCGCCAGCGGCGCGTCGACAGGGAACACCGGGGAGCTGTTTTTT. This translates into CASGASTGNTGELFF.

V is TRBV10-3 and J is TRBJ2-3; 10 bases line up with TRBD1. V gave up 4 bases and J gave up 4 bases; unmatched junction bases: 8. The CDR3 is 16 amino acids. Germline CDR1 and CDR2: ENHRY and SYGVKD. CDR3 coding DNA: TGTGCCATCAGTGCAGACAGGGGGCGTGGGGCAGATACGCAGTATTTT. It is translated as CAISADRGRGADTQYF.

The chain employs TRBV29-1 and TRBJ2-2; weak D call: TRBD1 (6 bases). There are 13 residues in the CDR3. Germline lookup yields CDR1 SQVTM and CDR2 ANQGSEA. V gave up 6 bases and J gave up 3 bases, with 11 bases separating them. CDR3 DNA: TGCAGCGTCGGCAGGACAGACACCGGGGAGCTGTTTTTT. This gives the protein CSVGRTDTGELFF.

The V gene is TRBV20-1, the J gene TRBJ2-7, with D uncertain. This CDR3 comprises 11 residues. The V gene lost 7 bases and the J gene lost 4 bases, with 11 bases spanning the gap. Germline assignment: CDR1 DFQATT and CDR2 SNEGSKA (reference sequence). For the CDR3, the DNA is TGCAGTGTTAAGGGAAAGTACGAGCAGTACTTC. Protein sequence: CSVKGKYEQYF.

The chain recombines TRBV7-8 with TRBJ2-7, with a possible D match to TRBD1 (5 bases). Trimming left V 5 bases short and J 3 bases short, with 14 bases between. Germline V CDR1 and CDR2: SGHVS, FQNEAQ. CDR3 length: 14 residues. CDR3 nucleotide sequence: TGTGCCAGCAGCCTAGGGGTCGTGGGCTACGAGCAGTACTTC. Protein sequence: CASSLGVVGYEQYF.

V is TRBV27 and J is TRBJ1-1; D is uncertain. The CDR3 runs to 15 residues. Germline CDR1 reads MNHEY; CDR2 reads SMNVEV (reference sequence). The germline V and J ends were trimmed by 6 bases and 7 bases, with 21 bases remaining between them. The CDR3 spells CASRPRFSGPFEAFF. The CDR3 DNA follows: TGTGCCAGCAGGCCTCGATTTAGCGGGCCCTTTGAAGCTTTCTTT.

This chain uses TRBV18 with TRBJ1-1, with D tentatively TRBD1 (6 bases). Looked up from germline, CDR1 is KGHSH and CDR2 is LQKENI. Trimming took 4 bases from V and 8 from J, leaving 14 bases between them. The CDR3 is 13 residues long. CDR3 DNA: TGTGCCAGCTCACATAGCCAGGGGAGAGAAGCTTTCTTT. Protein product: CASSHSQGREAFF.